This T cell receptor beta chain appears in the sequencing data of a study of CD8 T cells in ankylosing spondylitis. Study-level points and caveats: Several highly homologous variants formed a TCR beta motif that appeared characteristic of ankylosing spondylitis blood. In reactive arthritis synovial fluid and blood, some motif variants had been reported before. According to the report, clones linked to the disease were significantly enriched in matched synovial fluid samples taken from ankylosing spondylitis patients.

As concerns this clonotype: Antigen specificity is unknown.

V was pared by 5 bases and J by 6 bases, with 6 bases of the junction left unmatched. There are 13 residues in the CDR3. Germline V gene data show CDR1 as DFQATT and CDR2 as SNEGSKA (reference sequence). Scientists made TCR beta libraries using quantitative 5'-RACE with molecular barcodes. MiXCR, run by TCRdb on the 5' RACE reads, gives a single entry per CDR3 protein. The table includes some 250,000 distinct CDR3 sequences, roughly 25% detected once. The receptor was isolated from a male donor with ankylosing spondylitis or in good health (not recorded which). V gene TRBV20-1 combines with J gene TRBJ2-2; 7 bases fit TRBD2. The sample consisted of blood, either unsorted or a sorted T cell fraction (not recorded which). Here the CDR3 reads CSADDRGAGELFF. The CDR3 DNA follows: TGCAGTGCTGACGACCGGGGGGCCGGGGAGCTGTTTTTT.